The rows below give T cell receptor beta chains drawn from one sample of a study of cytomegalovirus exposure and HLA in healthy donors. Method: immunoSEQ multiplex PCR; TCRdb's copy keeps in-frame clones and lacks some. Here the sample spans about 180,000 clones, around 84% being singletons. The specimen sequenced was PBMCs. These receptors all come from a boy under 10 years old in good health and CMV-seronegative. The CDR3 runs from the conserved cysteine through the conserved F or W. A D gene is named only where the DNA matches it firmly. The size field is filled for only some rows; it gives once, few, many or a size class.

clone_size d_call j_call v_call cdr3_aa cdr3_nt
NA NA TRBJ1-5 TRBV19 CASRGQNNQPQHF TGTGCCAGTAGAGGACAGAATAATCAGCCCCAGCATTTT
NA TRBD1 TRBJ1-4 TRBV4-1 CASSQPGTEKKLFF TGCGCCAGCAGCCAGCCCGGGACAGAGAAAAAACTGTTTTTT
NA TRBD1 TRBJ1-5 TRBV6-5 CASDWTGGSNQPQHF TGTGCCAGTGATTGGACAGGGGGGAGCAATCAGCCCCAGCATTTT
NA TRBD2 TRBJ2-3 TRBV11-2 CASSVTSGDTDTQYF TGTGCCAGCAGCGTAACTAGCGGGGACACAGATACGCAGTATTTT
NA TRBD2 TRBJ2-2 TRBV30 CAWSLGGHGELFF TGTGCCTGGAGTTTGGGAGGGCACGGGGAGCTGTTTTTT
NA NA TRBJ1-2 TRBV2 CASSEEGQGNYGYTF TGTGCCAGCAGTGAAGAAGGCCAGGGTAACTATGGCTACACCTTC
few NA TRBJ1-1 TRBV28 CASKQGHTEAFF TGTGCCAGCAAACAGGGACACACTGAAGCTTTCTTT
NA TRBD2 TRBJ2-5 TRBV4-2 CASSQETSGETQYF TGTGCCAGCAGCCAAGAAACTAGCGGGGAGACCCAGTACTTC
NA NA TRBJ2-1 TRBV9 CASSVEPSSYNEQFF TGTGCCAGCAGCGTAGAACCCAGCTCCTACAATGAGCAGTTCTTC
NA TRBD1 TRBJ1-2 TRBV6-5 CASSYSRGTSYGYTF TGTGCCAGCAGTTACTCCAGGGGGACATCCTATGGCTACACCTTC
NA NA TRBJ1-5 TRBV7-2 CASSLGATALSNQPQHF TGTGCCAGCAGCTTAGGAGCGACGGCGCTTAGCAATCAGCCCCAGCATTTT
NA TRBD1 TRBJ1-1 TRBV4-1 CASSQKGAMNTEAFF TGCGCCAGCAGCCAAAAGGGGGCCATGAACACTGAAGCTTTCTTT
once TRBD1 TRBJ1-2 TRBV27 CASRGTGDLGYTF TGTGCCAGCAGGGGGACAGGGGACCTTGGCTACACCTTC
NA TRBD1 TRBJ1-2 TRBV6-5 CASSRGGQVAYGYTF TGTGCCAGCAGCCGAGGGGGACAGGTTGCATATGGCTACACCTTC
NA NA TRBJ1-6 TRBV6-5 CASSYFLSSYNSPLHF TGTGCCAGCAGTTACTTTCTGAGCTCCTATAATTCACCCCTCCACTTT
NA NA TRBJ2-1 TRBV21-1 CASSKLGSGGKNEQFF TGTGCCAGCAGCAAACTAGGTAGCGGGGGGAAGAATGAGCAGTTCTTC
NA NA TRBJ1-1 TRBV30 CAFKRPGMNTEAFF TGTGCCTTTAAGCGCCCGGGGATGAACACTGAAGCTTTCTTT
few TRBD1 TRBJ1-3 TRBV4-1 CASSSPKGQGILGSGNTIYF TGCGCCAGCAGCTCACCTAAGGGACAGGGGATCTTGGGCTCTGGAAACACCATATATTTT
NA TRBD1 TRBJ1-2 TRBV5-4 CASSQGQGPTNYGYTF TGTGCCAGCAGCCAGGGACAGGGGCCAACTAACTATGGCTACACCTTC
NA NA TRBJ2-5 TRBV4-1 CASSQGLEGTQYF TGCGCCAGCAGCCAGGGATTAGAGGGGACCCAGTACTTC
NA NA TRBJ1-2 TRBV7-8 CASSSEDSRFNYGYTF TGTGCCAGCAGCTCGGAGGACAGCAGATTTAACTATGGCTACACCTTC
NA TRBD2 TRBJ2-3 TRBV7-2 CASSPSAGETDTQYF TGTGCCAGCAGCCCATCAGCGGGGGAGACAGATACGCAGTATTTT
NA NA TRBJ2-2 TRBV4-1 CASSQGHQGGINTGELFF TGCGCCAGCAGCCAAGGGCACCAGGGCGGGATTAACACCGGGGAGCTGTTTTTT
NA TRBD2 TRBJ2-3 TRBV5-1 CASSLVAGASTDTQYF TGCGCCAGCAGCTTGGTAGCGGGGGCTAGCACAGATACGCAGTATTTT
NA NA TRBJ1-3 TRBV6-5 CASSTRDFSGNTIYF TGTGCCAGCAGTACCCGGGATTTCTCTGGAAACACCATATATTTT
NA NA TRBJ2-2 TRBV6-1 CASRMPGTGELFF TGTGCCAGTCGAATGCCGGGGACCGGGGAGCTGTTTTTT
NA NA TRBJ2-5 TRBV6-6 CASSPYAGQETQYF TGTGCCAGCAGTCCCTATGCGGGGCAAGAGACCCAGTACTTC
NA TRBD1 TRBJ1-5 TRBV2 CASRGTGDQPQHF TGTGCCAGCAGGGGGACAGGGGACCAGCCCCAGCATTTT